The clone carrying this T cell receptor beta chain showed up just a few times. Its specificity is unknown. The source of the sample is a study of shared clonotypes between healthy human individuals. Study-level information: The composition of the donors was a couple of women and a few men aged 18 to 49.

Original processing notes: ImmunoSEQ junction-only sequences lacked quality scores, so their filtering differed. Method: immunoSEQ multiplex PCR; TCRdb's copy keeps in-frame clones and lacks some. The V and J calls and clone size are taken from that table; D and trimming were inferred from the DNA. The sample yields about 2.4 million clones, roughly 93% seen once. Broader study findings: Some naive CD4 clonotypes, about 5%, turned up in common across a handful of donors. The study found lower generation probabilities in non-shared clonotypes than in those shared by all four donors.

V lost 3 bases and J 4 bases, leaving 6 bases between the germline ends. There are 13 residues in the CDR3. Germline V gene lookup returns CDR1 SGHTA and CDR2 FQGTGA. Sequenced sample: naive CD4+ T cells from PBMCs. Subset given: CD45RA+ positively selected. The rearrangement joins TRBV7-3 to TRBJ2-2; maybe TRBD2 (5 bases). This receptor was obtained from a man younger than 35 in good health. Some clones in this sample may be carry-over from other donors' samples. CDR3 protein: CASSFEGTGELFF. CDR3 nucleotide sequence: TGTGCCAGCAGCTTCGAGGGCACCGGGGAGCTGTTTTTT.